These 10 T cell receptor beta chains were sequenced from one sample in a study of T cell responses to AZD1222 COVID-19 vaccine. The repertoire was sequenced with immunoSEQ multiplex PCR; TCRdb's copy has only in-frame clones and lacks some. Among under 120,000 clones listed, around 94% were seen once. The sample was peripheral blood, taken on day 0 of AZD1222 vaccination. These receptors were collected from an adult in good health.

The rearrangement uses TRBV7-9 and TRBJ1-3, with D uncertain. This CDR3 spans 16 amino acids. Germline V gives CDR1 SEHNR, CDR2 FQNEAQ (reference sequence). The germline V and J ends were trimmed by 2 bases and 0 bases, with 11 bases remaining between them. CDR3 amino acids: CASSLTSTSSGNTIYF. CDR3 nucleotides: TGTGCCAGCAGCTTAACATCTACATCCTCTGGAAACACCATATATTTT.

The chain combines TRBV5-1 with TRBJ2-7, with TRBD1 matching over 9 bases. The CDR3 is made up of 15 amino acids. The V gene's germline CDR1 is SGHRS and CDR2 YFSETQ. V trimming: 4 bases; J trimming: 6 bases; junction bases outside the gene matches: 11. CDR3 protein: CASSKSGQGVSEQYF. CDR3 nucleotides: TGCGCCAGCAGCAAATCGGGACAGGGTGTAAGCGAGCAGTACTTC.

In its sample, this clone was seen once. The genes are TRBV10-2 and TRBJ1-3, with D perhaps matching TRBD1 (5 bases). CDR1 is WSHSY, CDR2 SAAADI, per germline. V lost 6 bases, J lost 0 bases, and 9 bases lay in between. The CDR3 consists of 14 residues. The CDR3 spells CASRGRTSGNTIYF. CDR3 DNA sequence: TGCGCCAGCAGGGGGCGGACCTCTGGAAACACCATATATTTT.

This chain connects TRBV25-1 to TRBJ1-5; D is unclear. Trimming removed 1 base from V and 9 bases from J, with 13 bases in between. This CDR3 comprises 14 residues. Germline V gene data show CDR1 as MGHDK and CDR2 as SYGVNS. CDR3 nucleotides: TGTGCCAGCAGTGAATGGGAGGACCCGGGGCCCCAGCATTTT. It yields the protein CASSEWEDPGPQHF.

In its sample, this clone was seen once. V gene TRBV19 combines with J gene TRBJ1-1; D gene uncertain. V lost 1 base and J lost 5, with 8 bases in between. CDR1 LNHDA and CDR2 SQIVND come from the germline V gene (reference sequence). The CDR3 covers 13 residues. CDR3 nucleotides: TGTGCCAGTAGTATAGGGGTGAGAACTGAAGCTTTCTTT. Translated: CASSIGVRTEAFF.

The chain is built from TRBV28 and TRBJ2-7; 11 bases agree with TRBD1. The CDR3 length is 14 residues. Germline V lookup: CDR1 MDHEN, CDR2 SYDVKM. V lost 4 bases to trimming and J lost 1 base; unmatched junction nucleotides: 0. As DNA, the CDR3 is TGTGCCAGCAGTTGGGACAGGGGGTCCTACGAGCAGTACTTC. Its protein product is CASSWDRGSYEQYF.

This chain joins TRBV19 and TRBJ1-4; D remains ambiguous. The germline V gene encodes CDR1 LNHDA and CDR2 SQIVND (reference sequence). The ends were cut back, 4 bases at V and 8 bases at J, with 5 bases in the middle. The CDR3 sequence is 11 residues long. The chain's CDR3 is CASSNREKLFF. The CDR3 DNA reads TGTGCCAGTAGTAACCGGGAAAAACTGTTTTTT.

The chain joins TRBV7-2 to TRBJ1-3; D gene ambiguous. The CDR3 runs to 16 residues. CDR1 is SGHTA and CDR2 is FQGNSA in the germline V gene. Trimming cost V 2 bases and J 0 bases, with 11 bases left between them. Here the CDR3 DNA reads TGTGCCAGCAGCTTACTCTCGGACCGCTCTGGAAACACCATATATTTT. This sequence encodes CASSLLSDRSGNTIYF.

The chain uses TRBV4-1 and TRBJ2-4; 10 positions match TRBD2. V gave up 0 bases and J gave up 8 bases; unmatched junction bases: 7. Germline CDR1 reads MGHRA; CDR2 reads YSYEKL. CDR3 size: 16 residues. Written as DNA, the CDR3 is TGCGCCAGCAGCCAAGAGTCTAGCGGGAGTATGGACATTCAGTACTTC. It translates to CASSQESSGSMDIQYF.

The genes are TRBV5-1 and TRBJ2-2; a possible D gene is TRBD1 (5 bases). The V gene's germline CDR1 is SGHRS and CDR2 YFSETQ. The CDR3 is 15 residues long. V lost 2 bases and J 2 bases, leaving 10 bases between the germline ends. The CDR3 loop reads CASSFTWGNTGELFF. CDR3 DNA sequence: TGCGCCAGCAGCTTTACTTGGGGCAACACCGGGGAGCTGTTTTTT. The full variable domain, rest sourced from reference TRBV5-1 and TRBJ2-2, is KAGVTQTPRYLIKTRGQQVTLSCSPISGHRSVSWYQQTPGQGLQFLFEYFSETQRNKGNFPGRFSGRQFSNSRSEMNVSTLELGDSALYLCASSFTWGNTGELFFGEGSRLTVL.